Shown below are 24 T cell receptor beta chains from a single sample sequenced in a study of T cells in localized non-small cell lung cancer. Some clones are missing from TCRdb's copy, which holds only in-frame ones; the method was immunoSEQ multiplex PCR. In the table there are around 83,000 clones, 80% to 90% of which are singletons. The specimen was peripheral blood, collected before any cancer treatment. These receptors were collected from a man between 40 and 75 years old with stage I squamous cell lung carcinoma.

This clone has a single count. CDR3 region: CASSLVQGEQYF. CDR3 sequence (DNA): TGCGCCAGCAGCTTGGTGCAGGGCGAGCAGTACTTC. V and J are TRBV5-1 and TRBJ2-7; a weak D match, TRBD1 (5 bases). V shed 0 bases and J shed 6 bases, with 7 bases lying between them. The CDR3 spans 12 residues. Germline CDR1 reads SGHRS; CDR2 reads YFSETQ.

The chain is built from TRBV4-1 and TRBJ2-2, with D possibly being TRBD1 (6 bases). Germline CDR1 reads MGHRA; CDR2 reads YSYEKL. The CDR3 has 15 amino acids. V lost 4 bases and J 5 bases, leaving 14 bases between the germline ends. The CDR3, as DNA: TGCGCCAGCAGCCCCCAGAGAACAGGGACCGGGGAGCTGTTTTTT. Translated: CASSPQRTGTGELFF.

The chain is built from TRBV20-1 and TRBJ2-5; D may correspond to TRBD1 or TRBD2 (6 bases each). Germline lookup yields CDR1 DFQATT and CDR2 SNEGSKA (reference sequence). The CDR3 is made up of 11 amino acids. V dropped 5 bases and J dropped 7 bases, with 11 bases sitting between them. The CDR3 DNA reads TGCAGTGCTTACAGGGAGGCGACCCAGTACTTC. Its protein product is CSAYREATQYF.

V and J are TRBV6-5 and TRBJ2-2; TRBD2 is a possible D gene (6 bases). Germline CDR1 and CDR2: MNHEY and SVGAGI. The ends were cut back, 6 bases at V and 12 bases at J, with 20 bases in the middle. The CDR3 length is 14 residues. CDR3 DNA: TGTGCCAGCAGCCCCCTTGTCACTAGCTTGAAGCTGTTTTTT. This sequence encodes CASSPLVTSLKLFF.

V is TRBV7-2 and J is TRBJ1-2; weak D call: TRBD1 (5 bases). The CDR3 loop spans 13 amino acids. Germline lookup yields CDR1 SGHTA and CDR2 FQGNSA. The V gene lost 0 bases and the J gene lost 7 bases, with 9 bases spanning the gap. The CDR3 loop reads CASSLAREGGYTF. For the CDR3, the DNA is TGTGCCAGCAGCTTAGCCAGGGAGGGTGGCTACACCTTC.

This chain connects TRBV6-1 to TRBJ2-1; 11 nucleotides agree with TRBD2. The CDR3 spans 19 residues. The ends lost 2 bases at V and 0 bases at J; junction bases unmatched: 9. Germline CDR1 reads MNHNS; CDR2 reads SASEGT. The CDR3 DNA sequence: TGTGCCAGCAGTGAACTAGCGGGGGGCCTTCCTAGCTCCTACAATGAGCAGTTCTTC. Translation: CASSELAGGLPSSYNEQFF.

This clone was detected only a few times. The V call is TRBV2, the J call TRBJ1-2; TRBD1 agrees at 8 bases. Trimming at V came to 7 bases and at J to 4 bases, leaving 8 bases not matched to a gene. CDR1 is SNHLY and CDR2 is FYNNEI in the germline V gene. This CDR3 region has 14 residues. CDR3 residues: CASTGEGQVYGYTF. The CDR3 DNA sequence: TGTGCCAGCACTGGAGAGGGACAGGTCTATGGCTACACCTTC.

The chain is built from TRBV7-2 and TRBJ2-5; D possibly corresponds to TRBD2 (6 bases). V lost 5 bases and J 3 bases, leaving 13 bases between the germline ends. Germline V CDR1 and CDR2: SGHTA, FQGNSA. This CDR3 is 14 amino acids long. The CDR3 bases are TGTGCCAGCAGCCCGAATCGGGGGAAAGAGACCCAGTACTTC. It is translated as CASSPNRGKETQYF.

V gene TRBV6-1 combines with J gene TRBJ2-7; a weak D match, TRBD2 (7 bases). Germline V gives CDR1 MNHNS, CDR2 SASEGT. Between the trimmed V and J ends, which lost 7 bases and 0 bases, there was a span of 13 bases. The CDR3 length is 14 residues. CDR3 protein: CASKAGASSYEQYF. Written as DNA, the CDR3 is TGTGCCAGCAAGGCGGGGGCGAGCTCCTACGAGCAGTACTTC.

The chain couples TRBV19 to TRBJ2-5; D is perhaps TRBD1 or TRBD2 (5 bases each). CDR1 LNHDA and CDR2 SQIVND come from the germline V gene (reference sequence). There are 13 residues in the CDR3. The V and J ends lost 5 bases and 1 base respectively, with 8 bases between them. CDR3 residues: CASSWGSQETQYF. DNA of the CDR3: TGTGCCAGTAGTTGGGGGAGCCAAGAGACCCAGTACTTC.

The V call is TRBV5-4, the J call TRBJ1-4, with no clear D. The V gene lost 4 bases and the J gene lost 0 bases, with 13 bases spanning the gap. The V gene's germline CDR1 is SGHNT and CDR2 YYREEE (reference sequence). The CDR3 totals 16 residues. The CDR3 sequence: CASSPRVGPTNEKLFF. Written as DNA, the CDR3 is TGTGCCAGCAGCCCTAGGGTTGGTCCAACTAATGAAAAACTGTTTTTT.

The CDR3 nucleotides are TGTGCCAGCATCAGCGGGGCCAACGTCCTGACTTTC. Its protein is CASISGANVLTF. V and J are TRBV6-5 and TRBJ2-6; D unclear. The CDR3 is made up of 12 amino acids. CDR1 is MNHEY and CDR2 is SVGAGI in the germline V gene. With 7 bases removed from V and 4 bases from J, the gap between germline ends came to 5 bases.

This clone was counted a few times. This chain links TRBV27 with TRBJ2-7, with D unclear. Germline CDR1 and CDR2: MNHEY and SMNVEV (reference sequence). CDR3 length: 15 amino acids. V lost 6 bases and J lost 1, with 16 bases in between. The CDR3 region is CASRSFIRRSYEQYF. The CDR3 DNA follows: TGTGCCAGCAGATCTTTCATCCGAAGGTCCTACGAGCAGTACTTC.

This clone came up once. The J gene is TRBJ1-4, the V gene TRBV19; 7 bases agree with TRBD1. Germline CDR1 and CDR2: LNHDA and SQIVND (reference sequence). The CDR3 totals 16 residues. The V segment lost 4 bases and the J segment 6 bases; nucleotides outside the gene matches: 11. The CDR3 reads CASSTPRGRGYEKLFF. The DNA for the CDR3 is TGTGCCAGTAGTACCCCCCGTGGCAGGGGGTATGAAAAACTGTTTTTT. The complete variable domain, with remaining parts taken from reference TRBV19 and TRBJ1-4, reads DGGITQSPKYLFRKEGQNVTLSCEQNLNHDAMYWYRQDPGQGLRLIYYSQIVNDFQKGDIAEGYSVSREKKESFPLTVTSAQKNPTAFYLCASSTPRGRGYEKLFFGSGTQLSVL.

The J gene is TRBJ1-2, the V gene TRBV4-1, with D hard to call. This CDR3 is 15 amino acids long. V lost 3 bases and J lost 3, with 14 bases in between. Germline CDR1 and CDR2: MGHRA and YSYEKL. The CDR3, as DNA: TGCGCCAGCAGCCAGGTCGGACGAGCCGACTATGGCTACACCTTC. Its protein product is CASSQVGRADYGYTF.

The chain uses TRBV6-1 and TRBJ2-7; 7 bases map to TRBD1. CDR3 length: 14 residues. The V and J ends lost 5 bases and 3 bases, in that order; junction bases with no gene match: 7. The germline gives CDR1 MNHNS, CDR2 SASEGT. This CDR3 reads CASSTRQGRYEQYF. The CDR3 bases are TGTGCCAGCAGTACCCGACAGGGCCGCTACGAGCAGTACTTC.

This chain uses TRBV2 with TRBJ2-5; the D gene could be TRBD1 or TRBD2 (7 bases each). The CDR3 consists of 13 residues. Trimming took off 8 bases at V and 5 bases at J, with 15 bases between the two ends. Germline CDR1 is SNHLY and CDR2 is FYNNEI. CDR3 sequence reads: CASPPGGGETQYF. CDR3 DNA sequence: TGTGCCAGCCCCCCAGGGGGAGGGGAGACCCAGTACTTC. Full variable domain (remainder filled in from reference TRBV2 and TRBJ2-5): EPEVTQTPSHQVTQMGQEVILRCVPISNHLYFYWYRQILGQKVEFLVSFYNNEISEKSEIFDDQFSVERPDGSNFTLKIRSTKLEDSAMYFCASPPGGGETQYFGPGTRLLVL.

CDR3 in DNA: TGCGCCAGCAGCCCTGACTACTTCTCCTACAATGAGCAGTTCTTC. Its translation is CASSPDYFSYNEQFF. This sequence joins TRBV4-1 and TRBJ2-1, with a possible D match to TRBD2 (5 bases). The CDR3 is 15 residues long. V lost 4 bases to trimming and J lost 0 bases, with 10 bases between them. Per germline, CDR1 MGHRA and CDR2 YSYEKL.

V gene TRBV5-1 combines with J gene TRBJ2-3; 7 bases match TRBD2. This CDR3 is built from 15 residues. The V gene end was trimmed by 0 bases and the J gene end by 2 bases; junction bases not matched to a gene: 3. Per the germline V gene, CDR1 is SGHRS and CDR2 is YFSETQ. The CDR3 region has the DNA TGCGCCAGCAGCTTGGGGCGGGGGTACACAGATACGCAGTATTTT. Translated, it gives CASSLGRGYTDTQYF.

The rearrangement links TRBV7-3 to TRBJ2-5; TRBD1 aligns across 7 bases. The CDR3 is made up of 15 amino acids. The ends lost 0 bases at V and 3 bases at J; junction bases unmatched: 4. CDR1 and CDR2 (germline): SGHTA, FQGTGA. CDR3: CASSLTSGTEETQYF. The CDR3 region has the DNA TGTGCCAGCAGCTTAACGTCCGGGACAGAAGAGACCCAGTACTTC.

This clone was observed a handful of times. J is TRBJ1-6 and V is TRBV11-2; 7 bases are shared with TRBD1. The CDR3 runs 15 residues. CDR1 SGHAT and CDR2 FQNNGV come from the germline V gene. V trimming: 4 bases; J trimming: 4 bases; junction bases outside the gene matches: 4. Here the CDR3 DNA reads TGTGCCAGCAGCTCCCTACAGGGGTATAATTCACCCCTCCACTTT. Protein: CASSSLQGYNSPLHF.

The chain has TRBV7-9 and TRBJ1-6; TRBD1 aligns across 9 bases. Germline V gene lookup returns CDR1 SEHNR and CDR2 FQNEAQ (reference sequence). The J segment lost 8 bases and the V segment lost 1 base, leaving 3 bases of the junction unmatched. CDR3 length equals 15 residues. This CDR3 reads CASSLGGQGHSPLHF. Written as DNA, the CDR3 is TGTGCCAGCAGCTTAGGGGGACAGGGACATTCACCCCTCCACTTT.

The chain employs TRBV19 and TRBJ1-5; TRBD1 aligns across 7 bases. This CDR3 has 17 amino acids. The germline gives CDR1 LNHDA, CDR2 SQIVND (reference sequence). The junction had 9 bases not matched to a gene; V was cut back by 3 bases and J by 1 base. DNA of the CDR3: TGTGCCAGTAGTATGAGACAGGGTTATATGAGCAATCAGCCCCAGCATTTT. This gives the protein CASSMRQGYMSNQPQHF.

The rearrangement joins TRBV9 to TRBJ2-3; 10 bases match TRBD1. The trim removed 0 bases at V and 4 bases at J, leaving 5 bases unmatched. The CDR3 length is 16 residues. Germline loops: CDR1 SGDLS, CDR2 YYNGEE. The CDR3 nucleotides read TGTGCCAGCAGCGTAGACGGGACAGGGGTTCCAGATACGCAGTATTTT. Amino acids: CASSVDGTGVPDTQYF.